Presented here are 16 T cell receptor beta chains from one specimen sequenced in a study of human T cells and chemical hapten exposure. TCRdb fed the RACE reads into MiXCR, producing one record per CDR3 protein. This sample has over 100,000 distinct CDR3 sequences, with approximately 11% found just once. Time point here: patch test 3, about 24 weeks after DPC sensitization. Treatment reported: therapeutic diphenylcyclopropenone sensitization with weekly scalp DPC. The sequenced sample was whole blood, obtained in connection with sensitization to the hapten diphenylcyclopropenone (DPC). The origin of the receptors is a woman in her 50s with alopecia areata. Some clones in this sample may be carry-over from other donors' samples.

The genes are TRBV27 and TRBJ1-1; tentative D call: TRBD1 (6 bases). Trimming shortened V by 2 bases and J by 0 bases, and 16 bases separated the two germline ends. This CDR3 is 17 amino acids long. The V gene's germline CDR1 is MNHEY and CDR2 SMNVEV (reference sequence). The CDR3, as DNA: TGTGCCAGCAGTTTAGGGCGGGGAGGGGGGATGAACACTGAAGCTTTCTTT. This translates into CASSLGRGGGMNTEAFF.

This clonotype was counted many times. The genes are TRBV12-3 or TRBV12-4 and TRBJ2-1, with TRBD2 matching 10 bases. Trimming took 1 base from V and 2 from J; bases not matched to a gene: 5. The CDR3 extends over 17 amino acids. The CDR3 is CASSLGQREGPYNEQFF. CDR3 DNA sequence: TGTGCCAGCAGTTTAGGTCAGCGGGAGGGCCCCTACAATGAGCAGTTCTTC.

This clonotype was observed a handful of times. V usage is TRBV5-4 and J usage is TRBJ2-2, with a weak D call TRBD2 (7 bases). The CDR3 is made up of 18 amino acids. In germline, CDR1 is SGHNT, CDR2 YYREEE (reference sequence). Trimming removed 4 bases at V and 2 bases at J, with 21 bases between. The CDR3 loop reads CASSPGGGGPINTGELFF. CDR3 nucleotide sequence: TGTGCCAGCAGCCCCGGTGGGGGGGGGCCGATCAACACCGGGGAGCTGTTTTTT.

In nucleotides, the CDR3 is TGTGCCAGCAGTTTGGGTCGGGGAGCGGGAGGCACGAGCACAGATACGCAGTATTTT. It codes for CASSLGRGAGGTSTDTQYF. V usage is TRBV12-3 or TRBV12-4 and J usage is TRBJ2-3; 9 bases align to TRBD2. This CDR3 spans 19 amino acids. The trim removed 3 bases at V and 0 bases at J, leaving 13 bases unmatched.

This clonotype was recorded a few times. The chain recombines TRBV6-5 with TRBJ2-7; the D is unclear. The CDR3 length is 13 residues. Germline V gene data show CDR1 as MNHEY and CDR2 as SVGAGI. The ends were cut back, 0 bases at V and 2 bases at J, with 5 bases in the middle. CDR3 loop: CASSYSQAYEQYF. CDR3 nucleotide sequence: TGTGCCAGCAGTTACTCCCAGGCCTACGAGCAGTACTTC.

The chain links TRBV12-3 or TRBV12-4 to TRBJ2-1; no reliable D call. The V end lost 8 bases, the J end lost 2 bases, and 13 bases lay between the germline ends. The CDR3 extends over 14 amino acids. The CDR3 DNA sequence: TGTGCCAGCCGCGGAGCCCCAGCCTACAATGAGCAGTTCTTC. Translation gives CASRGAPAYNEQFF.

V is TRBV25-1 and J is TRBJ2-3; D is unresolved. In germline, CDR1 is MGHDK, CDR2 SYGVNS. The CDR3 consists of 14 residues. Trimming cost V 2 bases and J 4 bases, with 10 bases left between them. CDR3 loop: CASSEGGWSDTQYF. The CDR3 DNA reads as TGTGCCAGCAGTGAAGGCGGCTGGTCAGATACGCAGTATTTT.

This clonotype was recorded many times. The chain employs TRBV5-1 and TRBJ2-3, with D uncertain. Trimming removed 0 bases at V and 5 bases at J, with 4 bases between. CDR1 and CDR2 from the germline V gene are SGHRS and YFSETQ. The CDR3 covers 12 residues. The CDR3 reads CASSLARDTQYF. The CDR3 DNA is TGCGCCAGCAGCTTGGCGAGAGATACGCAGTATTTT. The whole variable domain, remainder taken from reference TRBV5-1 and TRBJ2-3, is KAGVTQTPRYLIKTRGQQVTLSCSPISGHRSVSWYQQTPGQGLQFLFEYFSETQRNKGNFPGRFSGRQFSNSRSEMNVSTLELGDSALYLCASSLARDTQYFGPGTRLTVL.

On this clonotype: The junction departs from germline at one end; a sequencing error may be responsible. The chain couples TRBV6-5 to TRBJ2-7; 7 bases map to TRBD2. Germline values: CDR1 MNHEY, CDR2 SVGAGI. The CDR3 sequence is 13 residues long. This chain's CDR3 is CASRDPGDYEQSF. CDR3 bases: TGTGCCAGCAGAGACCCGGGGGACTACGAGCAGTCCTTC.

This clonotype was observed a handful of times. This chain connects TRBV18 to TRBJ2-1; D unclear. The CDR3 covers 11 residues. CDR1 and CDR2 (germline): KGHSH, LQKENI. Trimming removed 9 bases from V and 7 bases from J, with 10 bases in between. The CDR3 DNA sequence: TGTGCCAGTCAAGGGTTGAATGAGCAGTTCTTC. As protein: CASQGLNEQFF. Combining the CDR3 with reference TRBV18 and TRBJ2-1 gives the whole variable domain NAGVMQNPRHLVRRRGQEARLRCSPMKGHSHVYWYRQLPEEGLKFMVYLQKENIIDESGMPKERFSAEFPKEGPSILRIQQVVRGDSAAYFCASQGLNEQFFGPGTRLTVL.

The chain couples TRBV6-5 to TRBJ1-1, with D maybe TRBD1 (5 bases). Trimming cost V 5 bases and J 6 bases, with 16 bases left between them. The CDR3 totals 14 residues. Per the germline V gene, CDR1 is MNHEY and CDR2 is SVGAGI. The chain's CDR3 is CASSAGYPWAEAFF. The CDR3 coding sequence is TGTGCCAGCAGTGCAGGGTACCCCTGGGCTGAAGCTTTCTTT.

The CDR3 bases are TGCAGCGTTGAGGGCACTGATGGCTACACCTTC. Translating it yields CSVEGTDGYTF. The rearrangement links TRBV29-1 to TRBJ1-2; D gene ambiguous. This CDR3 contains 11 residues. Trimming took off 3 bases at V and 6 bases at J, with 8 bases between the two ends. Germline CDR1 SQVTM, CDR2 ANQGSEA.

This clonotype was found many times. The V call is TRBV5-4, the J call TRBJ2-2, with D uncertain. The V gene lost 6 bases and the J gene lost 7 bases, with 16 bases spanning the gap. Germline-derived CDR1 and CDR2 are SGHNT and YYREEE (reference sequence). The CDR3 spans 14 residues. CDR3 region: CASNQDVKGGELFF. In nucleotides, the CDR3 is TGTGCCAGCAATCAAGATGTGAAAGGCGGGGAGCTGTTTTTT.

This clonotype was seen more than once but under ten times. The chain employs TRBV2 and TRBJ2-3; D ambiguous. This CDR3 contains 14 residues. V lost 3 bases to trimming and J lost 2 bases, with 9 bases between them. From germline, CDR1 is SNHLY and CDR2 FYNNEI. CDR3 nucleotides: TGTGCCAGCAGTGAGGTCCCAGCCACAGATACGCAGTATTTT. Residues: CASSEVPATDTQYF.

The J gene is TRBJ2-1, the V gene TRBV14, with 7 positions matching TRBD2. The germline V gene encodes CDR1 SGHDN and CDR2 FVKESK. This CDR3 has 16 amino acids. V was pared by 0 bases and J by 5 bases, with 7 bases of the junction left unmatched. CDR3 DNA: TGTGCCAGCAGCCAAGATGCCGGACTAGGGGACAATGAGCAGTTCTTC. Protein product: CASSQDAGLGDNEQFF.

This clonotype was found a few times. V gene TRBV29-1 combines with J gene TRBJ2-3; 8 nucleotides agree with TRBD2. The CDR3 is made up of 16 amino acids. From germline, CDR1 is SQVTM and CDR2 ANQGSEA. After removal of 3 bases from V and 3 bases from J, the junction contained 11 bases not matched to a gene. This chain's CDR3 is CSVDIISGIETDTQYF. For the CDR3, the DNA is TGCAGCGTTGACATTATTAGCGGGATCGAGACAGATACGCAGTATTTT.